The rows below give T cell receptor beta chains drawn from one sample of a study of response to subunit inactivated influenza vaccine. A single record per CDR3 protein comes from TCRdb applying MiXCR to the RT-PCR reads. Of more than 450,000 distinct CDR3 sequences listed, over 9% were seen once; the top ten hold more than 9.5%. The same data also contributed to another study, on T cells expressing NK-cell markers.

The source was PBMCs from blood, collected on the day of vaccination. The receptors stem from a man aged 45-60 years who received an inactivated influenza vaccine. The CDR3 runs from the conserved cysteine through the conserved F or W. A D gene is named only where the DNA matches it firmly. Some rows have no size entry. The others give once, few or many, or a class for an expanded clone.

TRBJ1-3 | TRBV11-2 | - | - | TGTGCCAGCAGCCGGATTCGACGTAGGGGCTCGAGCTCTGGAAACACCATATATTTT | CASSRIRRRGSSSGNTIYF
TRBJ1-3 | TRBV6-1 | few | - | TGTGCCAGCAGCGAGGACAGAAGGCCTGGAAACACCATATATTTT | CASSEDRRPGNTIYF
TRBJ2-3 | TRBV2 | few | - | TGTGCCAGCGGGCCTAGCACAGATACGCAGTATTTT | CASGPSTDTQYF
TRBJ2-1 | TRBV28 | many | TRBD2 | TGTGCCAGCAGTCCGAGCGGGGGGGCGTACAATGAGCAGTTCTTC | CASSPSGGAYNEQFF
TRBJ2-1 | TRBV20-1 | - | TRBD2 | TGCAGTGCTGACCCGACTAGCGGGGGGTCTCAGTTCTTC | CSADPTSGGSQFF
TRBJ2-1 | TRBV10-3 | few | - | TGTGCCATCAACACCAGCCCTGAAAATGAGCAGTTCTTC | CAINTSPENEQFF
TRBJ2-1 | TRBV5-1 | many | TRBD2 | TGCGCCAGCGGTACTGGACTAGCGGGAGACAATGAGCAGTTCTTC | CASGTGLAGDNEQFF
TRBJ1-6 | TRBV12-3/TRBV12-4 | many | - | TGTGCCAGCAGTTTAGGACGAGCTTCCCCCCTCCACTTT | CASSLGRASPLHF
TRBJ2-7 | TRBV5-1 | few | - | TGCGCCAGCAGCTTGGGTTACGACGAGCAGTACTTC | CASSLGYDEQYF
TRBJ2-7 | TRBV7-9 | few | TRBD1 | TGTGCCAGCAGCTCGGACAGGCGGATGACCTACGAGCAGTACTTC | CASSSDRRMTYEQYF
TRBJ2-1 | TRBV7-2 | - | - | TGTGCCAGCAGCTTAGGGGGAATTTCCTACAATGAGCAGTTCTTC | CASSLGGISYNEQFF
TRBJ2-1 | TRBV20-1 | many | - | TGCAGTGCTAGTAAAGTGATCGCGGGACGTTATCGTGAGCAGTTCTTC | CSASKVIAGRYREQFF
TRBJ2-1 | TRBV5-1 | - | TRBD1 | TGCGCCAGCAGCTTGGGAGGGACAGGGTCCTACAATGAGCAGTTCTTC | CASSLGGTGSYNEQFF
TRBJ1-1 | TRBV4-2 | - | - | TGTGCCAGCGTAGGGGGGGACACTGAAGCTTTCTTT | CASVGGDTEAFF
TRBJ2-2 | TRBV12-3/TRBV12-4 | many | - | TGTGCCAGCAGTTCGGACACCACCGGGGAGCTGTTTTTT | CASSSDTTGELFF
TRBJ2-7 | TRBV29-1 | - | TRBD2 | TGCAGCGTTAAAATAGCGGGAGGGCCCGGCCACGAGCAGTACTTC | CSVKIAGGPGHEQYF
TRBJ1-5 | TRBV21-1 | - | - | TGTGCCAGCAGCAAAGGCGCAGGGAAACAGCCCCAGCATTTT | CASSKGAGKQPQHF
TRBJ2-7 | TRBV20-1 | many | - | TGCAGTGCTAGAGATCACGGGGAAAGCTCCTACGAGCAGTACTTC | CSARDHGESSYEQYF
TRBJ2-7 | TRBV9 | - | - | TGTGCCAGCAGCGCCGGACAGAACTCCTACGAGCAGTACTTC | CASSAGQNSYEQYF
TRBJ2-2 | TRBV30 | - | - | TGTGCCTGGAGTACCAACACCGGGGAGCTGTTTTTT | CAWSTNTGELFF
TRBJ1-2 | TRBV6-5 | - | - | TGTGCCAGCAGTTACTCATCCGGGTCCAACTATGGCTACACCTTC | CASSYSSGSNYGYTF
TRBJ2-1 | TRBV7-9 | few | TRBD2 | TGTGCCAGCAGCCCCGGGACTAGCGGGAGGGCCAGGCATGAGCAGTTCTTC | CASSPGTSGRARHEQFF
TRBJ2-2 | TRBV5-1 | few | TRBD1 | TGCGCCAGCAGCTTGATGGGACAGGGGAACACCGGGGAGCTGTTTTTT | CASSLMGQGNTGELFF
TRBJ1-1 | TRBV20-1 | few | - | TGCAGTGCTAGAGTTGTCACGAACACTGAAGCTTTCTTT | CSARVVTNTEAFF
TRBJ2-7 | TRBV20-1 | many | - | TGCAGTGCTAGATTCTTGAAGGGTCAGGGGAGGGCTTTCTTC | CSARFLKGQGRAFF
TRBJ2-2 | TRBV12-3/TRBV12-4 | - | TRBD1 | TGTGCCAGCAGTTGGGACAGTAGGGAGCTGTTTTTT | CASSWDSRELFF
TRBJ2-7 | TRBV2 | few | - | TGTGCCAGCAGTGCGGACAGCCCCGAGCAGTACTTC | CASSADSPEQYF
TRBJ2-1 | TRBV28 | many | - | TGTGCCAGCAGTTTCGGGACTCTCCAGTTCTTC | CASSFGTLQFF
TRBJ2-7 | TRBV5-4 | few | - | TGTGCCAGCAGCCGAGGACAGAGGGACTACGAGCAGTACTTC | CASSRGQRDYEQYF
TRBJ2-1 | TRBV19 | few | TRBD2 | TGTGCCAGTAGTATAGTTGCCAGCGGGAGGGGTCGGGTCGGGACCGCCTCCTACAATGAGCAGTTCTTC | CASSIVASGRGRVGTASYNEQFF
TRBJ2-1 | TRBV10-3 | few | - | TGTGCCATCAGTGGGACCGGGGAGGAATGCTTCTTC | CAISGTGEECFF
TRBJ2-7 | TRBV2 | few | TRBD2 | TGTGCCGCCCGAGAGCGGGGAAGCTCCTACGAGCAGTACTTC | CAARERGSSYEQYF
TRBJ1-4 | TRBV29-1 | few | - | TGCAGCGTTGGGGAGAACGAAGAAAAACTGTTTTTT | CSVGENEEKLFF
TRBJ1-6 | TRBV20-1 | many | - | TGCAGTTTAAGGCCGCTCATCGACGATGGCTATAATTCACCCCTCCACTTT | CSLRPLIDDGYNSPLHF
TRBJ1-1 | TRBV5-6 | - | - | TGTGCCAGCAGCTTGGCCGGTTTCGGGGGCAACGCTGAAGCTTTCTTT | CASSLAGFGGNAEAFF
TRBJ2-1 | TRBV6-4 | - | TRBD2 | TGTGCCAGCAGCCCGGAGGGACTAGCGGGCTACGATGAGCAGTTCTTC | CASSPEGLAGYDEQFF
TRBJ2-5 | TRBV15 | - | TRBD1 | TGTGCCACCAGCAGAGGAGGGGGCGGTGAAGAGACCCAGTACTTC | CATSRGGGGEETQYF
TRBJ2-7 | TRBV7-9 | few | TRBD1 | TGTGCCAGCAGCTCCTCGGGACAGAGATTACGGGAGCAGTACTTC | CASSSSGQRLREQYF
TRBJ1-2 | TRBV12-3/TRBV12-4 | - | - | TGTGCCAGCAGGATCACTGGACCGACCGGGGATGGCTACACCTTC | CASRITGPTGDGYTF
TRBJ2-7 | TRBV20-1 | - | TRBD2 | TGCAGGGTCGCGGGGGGAACCTACGAGCAGTACTTC | CRVAGGTYEQYF
TRBJ2-2 | TRBV28 | many | - | TGTGCCAGCAGTTTCGTCCGACATCCGAACACCGGGGAGCTGTTTTTT | CASSFVRHPNTGELFF
TRBJ2-2 | TRBV5-1 | few | - | TGCGCCAGCAGCCCCTTACAGGGTGGGAACACCGGGGAGCTGTTTTTT | CASSPLQGGNTGELFF
TRBJ2-5 | TRBV4-1 | - | - | TGCGCCAGCAGCCGTTCCCTCGGGGAGACCCAGTACTTC | CASSRSLGETQYF
TRBJ1-2 | TRBV4-3 | few | TRBD1 | TGCGCCAGCAGCCAGATGCAGGGGGCATATGGCTACACCTTC | CASSQMQGAYGYTF
TRBJ1-3 | TRBV6-1 | many | TRBD1 | TGTGCCAGCAGACAGGGGTCTGGAAACACCATATATTTT | CASRQGSGNTIYF
TRBJ2-5 | TRBV15 | - | - | TGTGCCACCAGCAGAGGGGGGACCCAAGAGACCCAGTACTTC | CATSRGGTQETQYF
TRBJ2-7 | TRBV27 | few | TRBD1 | TGTGCCAGCAGTTCCTGGACAGGGACCTACGAGCAGTACTTC | CASSSWTGTYEQYF
TRBJ1-4 | TRBV18 | - | - | TGTGCCAGCTCACCGAGTGGATCCACTTCAACTAATGAAAAACTGTTTTTT | CASSPSGSTSTNEKLFF
TRBJ2-4 | TRBV4-3 | many | - | TGCGCCAGCAGCCAAGAAACAGCAACCTTAGCCAAAAACATTCAGTACTTC | CASSQETATLAKNIQYF
TRBJ2-3 | TRBV7-9 | - | - | TGTGCCAGCAGCTTAGGGCAGGGGAATTTAGGCACAGATACGCAGTATTTT | CASSLGQGNLGTDTQYF
TRBJ1-1 | TRBV7-2 | - | - | TGTGCCAGCAGCTTAGCCCCCTTTATGAACACTGAAGCTTTCTTT | CASSLAPFMNTEAFF
TRBJ2-1 | TRBV24-1 | few | TRBD1 | TGTGCCACCAGTGATATCCGGGACAGGGGTTACAATGAGCAGTTCTTC | CATSDIRDRGYNEQFF
TRBJ1-5 | TRBV20-1 | few | - | TGCAGTGCTAGTGCGGAGCAAATGAGCAATCAGCCCCAGCATTTT | CSASAEQMSNQPQHF
TRBJ1-4 | TRBV7-2 | - | - | TGTGCCAGCAGCTCCGACATTGCAACTAATGAAAAACTGTTTTTT | CASSSDIATNEKLFF
TRBJ2-3 | TRBV21-1 | few | - | TGTGCCAGCAGCAAACGGGACAGCTACACAGATACGCAGTATTTT | CASSKRDSYTDTQYF
TRBJ1-1 | TRBV7-9 | many | - | TGTGCCAGCAGCTTCGGGGCCACTGAAGCTTTCTTT | CASSFGATEAFF
TRBJ1-5 | TRBV12-3/TRBV12-4 | few | TRBD1 | TGTGCCAGCAGTTTAGAACAGGGGCGGCATCAGCCCCAGCATTTT | CASSLEQGRHQPQHF
TRBJ1-1 | TRBV9 | - | - | TGTGCCAGCAGCGTAGATGCAGGAAACACTGAAGCTTTCTTT | CASSVDAGNTEAFF